The entry below gives a single T cell receptor (beta chain) sequence along with its context. Clones were sequenced by immunoSEQ multiplex PCR, and TCRdb holds only the in-frame ones, with some missing. This sample has more than 300,000 clones, with 75% to 90% found just once. These data come from a study of blood T cell repertoires in COVID-19. On the study more broadly: Researchers got acute and convalescent COVID-19 samples from the United States, Italy and Spain.

Trimming removed 4 bases at V and 2 bases at J, with 8 bases between. The CDR3 consists of 13 residues. CDR1 is LNHDA, CDR2 SQIVND, per germline (reference sequence). Individuals aged about 18 to 90 years were recruited from roughly 23 US areas. Two negative PCRs, clearance, or symptom resolution were required of recovered Cohort 3 donors. Sequencing used PBMCs or T cells enriched from blood (not recorded which). The clonotype was recovered from a woman in her forties or fifties who had recovered from COVID-19. V and J are TRBV19 and TRBJ1-1, with D possibly being TRBD1 (5 bases). CDR3 in DNA: TGTGCCAGTAGTACGGACACTAACACTGAAGCTTTCTTT. It encodes CASSTDTNTEAFF.